The rows below give T cell receptor beta chains drawn from one sample of a study of technical replicates of blood from a handful of donors. The protocol was immunoSEQ multiplex PCR, while the TCRdb copy is restricted to in-frame clones and leaves out a portion. The sample yields 80,000 or so clones, under 99% seen once. Sequenced material: T cells isolated from PBMCs. The receptor source for this set is a human donor in good health. Both conserved end residues are part of each CDR3. D genes are given only for firm matches. Rows may omit the clone size; those that give it use once, few, many or a size class.

V: TRBV18; J: TRBJ2-2; D: NA; size: once; DNA: TGTGCCAGCTCACCACCGAGCGCGAACACCGGGGAGCTGTTTTTT; CDR3: CASSPPSANTGELFF
V: TRBV7-7; J: TRBJ2-3; D: TRBD2; size: NA; DNA: TGTGCCAGCAGCTTACTGCCGCGGACTAGCGGGAGGACAGATACGCAGTATTTT; CDR3: CASSLLPRTSGRTDTQYF
V: TRBV30; J: TRBJ1-4; D: NA; size: NA; DNA: TGTGCCTGGAGTGCATCAACTAATGAAAAACTGTTTTTT; CDR3: CAWSASTNEKLFF
V: TRBV27; J: TRBJ2-7; D: TRBD2; size: NA; DNA: TGTGCCAGCAGTTTACCCGGGACTAGCTATCCTCCTTACGAGCAGTACTTC; CDR3: CASSLPGTSYPPYEQYF
V: TRBV7-9; J: TRBJ2-5; D: NA; size: NA; DNA: TGTGCCAGCAGCTCATTTGGCTCCCCAGAGACCCAGTACTTC; CDR3: CASSSFGSPETQYF
V: TRBV29-1; J: TRBJ2-7; D: NA; size: NA; DNA: TGCAGCGCCCTTAGCAGGGTTAGTTACGAGCAGTACTTC; CDR3: CSALSRVSYEQYF
V: TRBV7-3; J: TRBJ2-7; D: NA; size: NA; DNA: TGTGCCAGCAGCCCCGACACCGGATCGGGAACCTACGAGCAGTACTTC; CDR3: CASSPDTGSGTYEQYF
V: TRBV30; J: TRBJ2-4; D: TRBD1; size: NA; DNA: TGTGCCTGGTCCGGACAGGTCCTAGCCAAAAACATTCAGTACTTC; CDR3: CAWSGQVLAKNIQYF
V: TRBV5-4; J: TRBJ1-1; D: NA; size: once; DNA: TGTGCCAGCAGGACTACAGGGAAGACTGAAGCTTTCTTT; CDR3: CASRTTGKTEAFF
V: TRBV4-1; J: TRBJ1-4; D: NA; size: NA; DNA: TGCGCCAGCAGCCAGCGGGGGGAAAAACTGTTTTTT; CDR3: CASSQRGEKLFF
V: TRBV18; J: TRBJ1-1; D: NA; size: NA; DNA: TGTGCCAGCTCCCCCTATATGAACACTGAAGCTTTCTTT; CDR3: CASSPYMNTEAFF
V: TRBV7-6; J: TRBJ2-7; D: TRBD2; size: NA; DNA: TGTGCCAGCAGCACGCGACTAGCGGGAGAGCAGTACTTC; CDR3: CASSTRLAGEQYF
V: TRBV10-2; J: TRBJ2-3; D: NA; size: NA; DNA: TGCGCCAGCAGTGATATCACCCGAGGGATAGATACGCAGTATTTT; CDR3: CASSDITRGIDTQYF
V: TRBV25-1; J: TRBJ1-2; D: NA; size: NA; DNA: TGTGCCAGCAGTCCCATGGGGTCCAGGGGATGGGGCTACACCTTC; CDR3: CASSPMGSRGWGYTF
V: TRBV9; J: TRBJ2-1; D: NA; size: NA; DNA: TGTGCCAGCAGCATATCAGGCCTCTCCTACAATGAGCAGTTCTTC; CDR3: CASSISGLSYNEQFF
V: TRBV27; J: TRBJ2-7; D: TRBD2; size: NA; DNA: TGTGCCAGCAGTAAGTTTTTCGGACTAGCGGGATACGAGCAGTACTTC; CDR3: CASSKFFGLAGYEQYF
V: TRBV19; J: TRBJ1-2; D: NA; size: NA; DNA: TGTGCCAGTAGTCAGAAAGCTAACTATGGCTACACCTTC; CDR3: CASSQKANYGYTF
V: TRBV19; J: TRBJ2-5; D: TRBD2; size: NA; DNA: TGTGCCAGTACTCCCCGGGGGGGACCCTCGTACTTC; CDR3: CASTPRGGPSYF
V: TRBV5-1; J: TRBJ2-5; D: NA; size: NA; DNA: TGCGCCAGCAGCGAGGGGACTGTGCAAGAGACCCAGTACTTC; CDR3: CASSEGTVQETQYF
V: TRBV9; J: TRBJ2-1; D: TRBD2; size: NA; DNA: TGTGCCAGCAGCGAAGGACTAGCGGGAAGCAATGAGCAGTTCTTC; CDR3: CASSEGLAGSNEQFF
V: TRBV4-1; J: TRBJ2-1; D: TRBD2; size: NA; DNA: TGCGCCAGCAGCCTGGGACTAGCGGGAGATGAGCAGTTCTTC; CDR3: CASSLGLAGDEQFF
V: TRBV19; J: TRBJ1-5; D: NA; size: once; DNA: TGTGCCAGTAGCATGGACAGTGGTGGCCAGCCCCAGCATTTT; CDR3: CASSMDSGGQPQHF
V: TRBV6-5; J: TRBJ2-7; D: TRBD1; size: NA; DNA: TGTGCCAGCAGGGATGGACAGGTGAATGAGCAGTACTTC; CDR3: CASRDGQVNEQYF
V: TRBV27; J: TRBJ2-5; D: NA; size: once; DNA: TGTGCCAGCAGTCCGTCTCGACTAGTTGGGACCCAGTACTTC; CDR3: CASSPSRLVGTQYF
V: TRBV27; J: TRBJ2-7; D: NA; size: NA; DNA: TGTGCCAGCAGTCCCCAGGACATTCCCTACGAGCAGTACTTC; CDR3: CASSPQDIPYEQYF
V: TRBV6-5; J: TRBJ1-5; D: NA; size: NA; DNA: TGTGCCAGCAGTTACAAAGCAGGGCGAGATCAGCCCCAGCATTTT; CDR3: CASSYKAGRDQPQHF
V: TRBV2; J: TRBJ2-3; D: TRBD2; size: NA; DNA: TGTGCCAGCAGGCGTCTAGCGGGAGTCCCAGATACGCAGTATTTT; CDR3: CASRRLAGVPDTQYF
V: TRBV5-1; J: TRBJ1-1; D: TRBD1; size: once; DNA: TGCGCCAGCAGCAAGTGGGGACAGGCTAACACTGAAGCTTTCTTT; CDR3: CASSKWGQANTEAFF
V: TRBV9; J: TRBJ1-3; D: NA; size: NA; DNA: TGTGCCAGCAGCGTTGCGGCGGGCCCTGGAAACACCATATATTTT; CDR3: CASSVAAGPGNTIYF
V: TRBV6-1; J: TRBJ2-1; D: TRBD2; size: NA; DNA: TGTGCCAGCAGTGAAGAGCGGGAGGTCTACAATGAGCAGTTCTTC; CDR3: CASSEEREVYNEQFF
V: TRBV23-1; J: TRBJ1-5; D: NA; size: NA; DNA: TGCGCCAGCAGTCAAGGAGGGAGGAGTCAGCCCCAGCATTTT; CDR3: CASSQGGRSQPQHF
V: TRBV27; J: TRBJ2-2; D: TRBD1; size: NA; DNA: TGTGCCAGCAGTAAGGGGGCGGAACGGACCGGGGAGCTGTTTTTT; CDR3: CASSKGAERTGELFF
V: TRBV5-1; J: TRBJ2-7; D: NA; size: NA; DNA: TGCGCCAGCAGCGAGGAGCGAAACTACGAGCAGTACTTC; CDR3: CASSEERNYEQYF
V: TRBV5-1; J: TRBJ1-3; D: NA; size: NA; DNA: TGCGCCAGCAGCTTGTTGGTCTCAGGGGATTCTGGAAACACCATATATTTT; CDR3: CASSLLVSGDSGNTIYF
V: TRBV7-9; J: TRBJ2-1; D: NA; size: NA; DNA: TGTGCCAGCAACCCGGAGGGCAGGTCCAATGAGCAGTTCTTC; CDR3: CASNPEGRSNEQFF
V: TRBV5-1; J: TRBJ2-2; D: NA; size: NA; DNA: TGCGCCAGCGGAAGCGGGAACACCGGGGAGCTGTTTTTT; CDR3: CASGSGNTGELFF
V: TRBV11-3; J: TRBJ1-1; D: TRBD1; size: NA; DNA: TGTGCCAGCAGCTTAGGACAGGGGAGGAATGAAGCTTTCTTT; CDR3: CASSLGQGRNEAFF
V: TRBV28; J: TRBJ1-2; D: TRBD1; size: NA; DNA: TGTGCCAGCAGGCCGACAGGGGGCTTCTATGGCTACACCTTC; CDR3: CASRPTGGFYGYTF
V: TRBV9; J: TRBJ1-2; D: TRBD1; size: NA; DNA: TGTGCCAGCAGCATCAAGACAGGGGGCGACTATGGCTACACCTTC; CDR3: CASSIKTGGDYGYTF
V: TRBV6-5; J: TRBJ1-3; D: TRBD1; size: NA; DNA: TGTGCCAGCCAACCTCCGGGACAGAGTGGAAACACCATATATTTT; CDR3: CASQPPGQSGNTIYF
V: TRBV15; J: TRBJ2-5; D: NA; size: NA; DNA: TGTGCCACCAGCATTGTTTACTTCCAAGAGACCCAGTACTTC; CDR3: CATSIVYFQETQYF
V: TRBV7-3; J: TRBJ2-1; D: TRBD2; size: NA; DNA: TGTGCCAGCAGCCCTGGCGGGAGGTCCGGGTTGAATGAGCAGTTCTTC; CDR3: CASSPGGRSGLNEQFF
V: TRBV5-8; J: TRBJ2-4; D: TRBD2; size: NA; DNA: TGTGCCAGCAGGTCAAACGCGGGGACTAGCGGGAGTAACATTCAGTACTTC; CDR3: CASRSNAGTSGSNIQYF
V: TRBV19; J: TRBJ1-5; D: NA; size: NA; DNA: TGTGCCAGTAGTATCCCCTCGTCAGTTCAGCCCCAGCATTTT; CDR3: CASSIPSSVQPQHF
V: TRBV12-2; J: TRBJ1-5; D: NA; size: NA; DNA: TGTGCAAGTCGCTTGGGACACATTAGCAATCAGCCCCAGCATTTT; CDR3: CASRLGHISNQPQHF